This T cell receptor beta chain derives from a study of PD-1 blockade in mismatch repair-deficient tumors. Study-level background: Patients had over 10 mismatch repair-deficient cancer types, all previously treated and progressing. Study results and caveats: After pembrolizumab, tumor-resident clones rose rapidly, then generally contracted before radiologic responses.

Here immunoSEQ multiplex PCR was the method, and the copy in TCRdb shows in-frame clones only, minus some. The sample holds around 23,000 clones, approximately 83% seen once. The V and J ends lost 1 base and 2 bases respectively, with 12 bases between them. Germline V gene sequence: CDR1 SGHAT, CDR2 FQNNGV. CDR3 length equals 15 residues. Of note for this clone: Its antigen is currently unknown.

This rearrangement joins TRBV11-2 to TRBJ2-7; weak D call: TRBD2 (5 bases). This sequence originates from an adult with mismatch repair-deficient cancer. Sequencing was performed on peripheral blood, taken 12 weeks after starting pembrolizumab. DNA for the CDR3: TGTGCCAGCAGCTTAGCCCGGGGAAAAACCTACGAGCAGTACTTC. Encoded protein: CASSLARGKTYEQYF.